This T cell receptor (beta chain) was recorded in a study of T cells after yellow fever vaccination. Study-wide findings and caveats: The secondary T-cell response peaked on day 5, not day 15, but was weaker.

Comment on this clonotype: Antigen specificity is unknown.

V lost 3 bases and J lost 6; bases outside the gene matches: 4. The germline gives CDR1 DFQATT, CDR2 SNEGSKA (reference sequence). The CDR3 consists of 12 residues. 5'RACE template switching produced TCR cDNA carrying a universal primer site and UMIs. TCRdb itself ran the 5' RACE reads through MiXCR, one entry per CDR3 protein. The sample has approximately 510,000 distinct CDR3 sequences; around a fifth are singletons. The receptor was isolated from a man younger than 35 who received the YFV17D yellow fever vaccine. This specimen consisted of PBMCs, obtained roughly 20 days after the first yellow fever vaccination. This chain uses TRBV20-1 with TRBJ2-7, with 8 nucleotides matching TRBD1. The CDR3: CSASGQGGEQYF. The DNA of the CDR3 is TGCAGTGCTAGTGGACAGGGAGGCGAGCAGTACTTC.